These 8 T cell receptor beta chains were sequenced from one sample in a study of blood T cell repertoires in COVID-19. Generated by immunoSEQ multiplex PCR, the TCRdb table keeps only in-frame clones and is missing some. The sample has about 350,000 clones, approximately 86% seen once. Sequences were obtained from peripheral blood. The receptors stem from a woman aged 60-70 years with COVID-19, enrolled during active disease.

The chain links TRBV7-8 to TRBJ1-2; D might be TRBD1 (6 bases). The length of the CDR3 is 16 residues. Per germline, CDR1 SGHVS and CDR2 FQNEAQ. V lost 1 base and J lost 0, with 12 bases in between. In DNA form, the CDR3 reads TGTGCCAGCAGCTTAGTGGCACAGGGTCCTAACTATGGCTACACCTTC. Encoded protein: CASSLVAQGPNYGYTF.

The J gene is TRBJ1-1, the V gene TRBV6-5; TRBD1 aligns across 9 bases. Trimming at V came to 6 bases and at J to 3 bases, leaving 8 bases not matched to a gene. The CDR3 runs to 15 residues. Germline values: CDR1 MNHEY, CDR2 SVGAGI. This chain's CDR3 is CASRRITGGHTEAFF. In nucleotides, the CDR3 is TGTGCCAGCAGGAGGATTACAGGGGGCCACACTGAAGCTTTCTTT.

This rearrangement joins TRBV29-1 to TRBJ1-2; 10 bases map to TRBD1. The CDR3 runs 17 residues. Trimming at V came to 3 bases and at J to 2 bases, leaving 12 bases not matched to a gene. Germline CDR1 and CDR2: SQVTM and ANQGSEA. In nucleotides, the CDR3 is TGCAGCGTTGAGTTCATCCCGGGACAGGGGACGAACTATGGCTACACCTTC. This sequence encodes CSVEFIPGQGTNYGYTF. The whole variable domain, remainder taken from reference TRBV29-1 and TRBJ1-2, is SAVISQKPSRDICQRGTSLTIQCQVDSQVTMMFWYRQQPGQSLTLIATANQGSEATYESGFVIDKFPISRPNLTFSTLTVSNMSPEDSSIYLCSVEFIPGQGTNYGYTFGSGTRLTVV.

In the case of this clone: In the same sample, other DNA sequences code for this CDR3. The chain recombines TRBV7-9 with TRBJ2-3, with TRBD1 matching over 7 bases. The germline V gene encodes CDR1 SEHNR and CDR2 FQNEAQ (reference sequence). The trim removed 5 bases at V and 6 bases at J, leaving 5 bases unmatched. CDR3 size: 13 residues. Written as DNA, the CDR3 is TGTGCCAGCAGCCTAGACAGGGCCGATACGCAGTATTTT. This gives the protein CASSLDRADTQYF.

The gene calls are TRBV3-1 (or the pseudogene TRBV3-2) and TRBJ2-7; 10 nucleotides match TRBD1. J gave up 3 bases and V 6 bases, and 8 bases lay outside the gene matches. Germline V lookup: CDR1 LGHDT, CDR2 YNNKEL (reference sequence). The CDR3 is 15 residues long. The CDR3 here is CASSLWGTGVYEQYF. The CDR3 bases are TGTGCCAGCAGTCTATGGGGGACAGGGGTCTACGAGCAGTACTTC.

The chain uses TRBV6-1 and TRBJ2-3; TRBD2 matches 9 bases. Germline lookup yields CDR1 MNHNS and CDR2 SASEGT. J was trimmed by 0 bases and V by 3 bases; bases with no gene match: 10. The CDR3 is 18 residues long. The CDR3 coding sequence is TGTGCCAGCAGTGATGGTCGCGGGGGGGCCCCTAGCACAGATACGCAGTATTTT. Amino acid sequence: CASSDGRGGAPSTDTQYF.

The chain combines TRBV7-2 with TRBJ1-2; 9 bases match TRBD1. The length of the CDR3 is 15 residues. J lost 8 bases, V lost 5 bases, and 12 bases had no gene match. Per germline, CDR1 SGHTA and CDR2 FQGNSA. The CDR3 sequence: CASSPTGGNLEGYTF. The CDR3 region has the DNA TGTGCCAGCAGCCCGACAGGGGGTAACTTAGAAGGCTACACCTTC.

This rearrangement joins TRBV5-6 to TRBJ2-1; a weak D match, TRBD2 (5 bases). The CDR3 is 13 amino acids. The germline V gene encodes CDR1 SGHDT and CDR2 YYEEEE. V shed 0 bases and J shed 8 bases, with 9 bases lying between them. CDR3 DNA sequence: TGTGCCAGCAGCTTGGACGGGGTGCATGAGCAGTTCTTC. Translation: CASSLDGVHEQFF.